Listed here are 15 T cell receptor beta chains from one sample, sequenced in a study of identical twins. MiXCR was run by TCRdb on the 5' RACE reads, yielding one entry per CDR3 protein. The sample gives approximately 630,000 distinct CDR3 sequences, about 7% of which show up once; 1.6% is in the top ten. These data were likewise used in another study, on yellow fever vaccine responses in identical twins.

The specimen was PBMCs. These receptors originate from a young woman in good health.

This clonotype was seen at least ten times. This chain joins TRBV29-1 and TRBJ1-1; 8 bases line up with TRBD1. The CDR3 covers 16 residues. The V and J ends lost 0 bases and 10 bases, in that order; junction bases with no gene match: 16. Germline V gives CDR1 SQVTM, CDR2 ANQGSEA. In DNA, the CDR3 is TGCAGCGTTGAAGAAATTGGGCAGGGGGCTTGGATAGTAGCTTTCTTT. Its translation: CSVEEIGQGAWIVAFF.

This clonotype was picked up many times. This sequence joins TRBV10-3 and TRBJ2-7; TRBD1 might be the D (7 bases). The CDR3 covers 16 residues. V lost 6 bases, J lost 2 bases, and 20 bases lay in between. Germline assignment: CDR1 ENHRY and CDR2 SYGVKD. Here the CDR3 DNA reads TGTGCCATCAGCGAGGCCCTCAGGGGGGAAACCTACGAGCAGTACTTC. It specifies CAISEALRGETYEQYF.

This clonotype was counted ten times or more. The chain couples TRBV29-1 to TRBJ2-3; 8 bases agree with TRBD2. The germline V gene encodes CDR1 SQVTM and CDR2 ANQGSEA. The CDR3 is made up of 12 amino acids. This chain's CDR3 is CSPGGAGDTQYF. DNA for the CDR3: TGCTCCCCGGGGGGGGCTGGAGATACGCAGTATTTT.

This clonotype was observed a handful of times. This may arise from a read error, as a much more abundant clone is one base away. The chain has TRBV5-3 and TRBJ2-1; 10 bases map to TRBD1. TRBV5-3 is identified as an open reading frame with a role that is uncertain. The ends lost 9 bases at V and 3 bases at J; junction bases unmatched: 9. The CDR3 is 15 residues long. This CDR3 reads CAISPGQGGYNEQFF. The CDR3, as DNA: TGTGCCATCAGCCCCGGACAGGGGGGCTACAATGAGCAGTTCTTC.

This clonotype was counted many times. The chain carries TRBV28 and TRBJ1-4, with 8 bases identical to TRBD1. The germline CDR1 and CDR2 sequences are MDHEN and SYDVKM. The CDR3 extends over 16 amino acids. V lost 6 bases, J lost 10 bases, and 16 bases stayed unmatched. The CDR3 nucleotides read TGTGCCAGCAGGCCGGTCAGGGGGCGGATTTACGGAAAACTGTTTTTT. Its translation: CASRPVRGRIYGKLFF.

The chain links TRBV28 to TRBJ1-5, with D tentatively TRBD1 (5 bases). This CDR3 comprises 14 residues. The germline V gene has CDR1 MDHEN and CDR2 SYDVKM. The germline V and J ends were trimmed by 6 bases and 3 bases, with 12 bases remaining between them. The CDR3 bases are TGTGCCAGCAGCGTGGGGACCTTCAATCAGCCCCAGCATTTT. This gives the protein CASSVGTFNQPQHF.

This clonotype was seen many times. The chain employs TRBV3-1 and TRBJ1-1; D perhaps matches TRBD1 (6 bases). CDR1 is LGHDT, CDR2 YNNKEL, per germline (reference sequence). Trimming took off 1 base at V and 5 bases at J, with 14 bases between the two ends. This CDR3 has 15 amino acids. The CDR3 DNA is TGTGCCAGCAGCCAAGTTTCCATCCAGGGGACTGAAGCTTTCTTT. Translation gives CASSQVSIQGTEAFF.

This clonotype showed up just a few times. The chain combines TRBV12-3 or TRBV12-4 with TRBJ2-7; D gene uncertain. CDR3 size: 12 residues. Trimming left V 5 bases short and J 6 bases short, with 11 bases between. The CDR3 sequence is CASSTPYGEQYV. CDR3 bases: TGTGCCAGCAGTACCCCCTATGGCGAGCAGTACGTC.

The sample holds a few counts of this clonotype. The gene calls are TRBV28 and TRBJ2-1, with TRBD1 identical over 9 bases. Per the germline V gene, CDR1 is MDHEN and CDR2 is SYDVKM. This CDR3 has 15 residues. The V segment lost 0 bases and the J segment 10 bases; nucleotides outside the gene matches: 7. CDR3 protein: CASSLWGQGLYEQFF. CDR3 coding DNA: TGTGCCAGCAGTTTATGGGGACAGGGTCTTTACGAGCAGTTCTTC.

This clonotype appeared many times. Here the CDR3 DNA reads TGTGCCAGCAGTCTCCGGGACTCCCGACCCTCCACAGATACGCAGTATTTT. Translation gives CASSLRDSRPSTDTQYF. The chain couples TRBV12-3 or TRBV12-4 to TRBJ2-3, with D possibly TRBD2 on 6 matching bases. The CDR3 covers 17 residues. V was pared by 5 bases and J by 2 bases, with 20 bases between.

As for this clonotype: Without the conserved terminal phenylalanine or tryptophan, this CDR3 likely stems from a read error. The V and J genes are TRBV7-9 and TRBJ1-4; D gene unclear. The CDR3 loop spans 15 amino acids. Germline CDR1 reads SEHNR; CDR2 reads FQNEAQ (reference sequence). V was clipped by 5 bases and J by 4 bases, with 14 bases between them. CDR3 protein: CASSPTIGGNEKLFS. The CDR3 DNA reads TGTGCCAGCAGCCCGACCATCGGAGGTAATGAAAAACTGTTTTCT.

The rearrangement links TRBV7-9 to TRBJ2-7, with 8 nucleotides matching TRBD1. Germline V gene lookup returns CDR1 SEHNR and CDR2 FQNEAQ (reference sequence). The V segment lost 6 bases and the J segment 6 bases; nucleotides outside the gene matches: 16. CDR3 length: 16 amino acids. CDR3 in amino acids: CASSSSVGGRGPEQYV. CDR3 in DNA: TGTGCCAGCAGTTCCTCCGTCGGGGGCAGGGGGCCCGAGCAGTACGTC.

Many counts were recorded for this clonotype. The chain joins TRBV6-1 to TRBJ2-5; 8 bases fit TRBD2. Germline CDR1 reads MNHNS; CDR2 reads SASEGT. V lost 6 bases, J lost 6 bases, and 9 bases stayed unmatched. The CDR3 runs to 14 residues. The chain's CDR3 is CASSSPGGMQTQYF. In DNA, the CDR3 is TGTGCCAGCAGCTCCCCGGGAGGGATGCAGACCCAGTACTTC.

This clonotype was seen a handful of times. The rearrangement links TRBV7-2 to TRBJ1-1; D gene ambiguous. Germline CDR1 SGHTA, CDR2 FQGNSA. CDR3 size: 14 residues. Trimming cost V 1 base and J 4 bases, with 10 bases left between them. The CDR3 DNA is TGTGCCAGCAGCTTAGTGGATGGTATCACTGAAGCTTTCTTT. This encodes CASSLVDGITEAFF.

The chain employs TRBV5-1 and TRBJ2-3; a weak D match, TRBD2 (7 bases). CDR1 is SGHRS and CDR2 is YFSETQ in the germline V gene. V lost 0 bases to trimming and J lost 0 bases, with 17 bases between them. The CDR3 consists of 18 residues. The CDR3 sequence is CASSLGERGGASTDTQYF. The CDR3 region has the DNA TGCGCCAGCAGCTTGGGGGAGCGCGGGGGCGCCAGCACAGATACGCAGTATTTT.